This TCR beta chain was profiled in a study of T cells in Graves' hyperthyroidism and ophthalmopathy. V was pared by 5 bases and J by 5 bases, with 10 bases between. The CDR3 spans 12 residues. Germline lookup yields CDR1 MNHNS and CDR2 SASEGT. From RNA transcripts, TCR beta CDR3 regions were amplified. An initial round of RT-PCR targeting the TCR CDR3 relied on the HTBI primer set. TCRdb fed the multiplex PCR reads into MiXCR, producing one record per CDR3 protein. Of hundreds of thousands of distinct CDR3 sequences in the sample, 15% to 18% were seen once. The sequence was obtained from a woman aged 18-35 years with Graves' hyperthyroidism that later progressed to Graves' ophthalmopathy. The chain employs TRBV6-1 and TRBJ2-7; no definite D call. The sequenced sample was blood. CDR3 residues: CASSRRPNEQYF. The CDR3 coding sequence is TGTGCCAGCAGTCGAAGACCGAACGAGCAGTACTTC.